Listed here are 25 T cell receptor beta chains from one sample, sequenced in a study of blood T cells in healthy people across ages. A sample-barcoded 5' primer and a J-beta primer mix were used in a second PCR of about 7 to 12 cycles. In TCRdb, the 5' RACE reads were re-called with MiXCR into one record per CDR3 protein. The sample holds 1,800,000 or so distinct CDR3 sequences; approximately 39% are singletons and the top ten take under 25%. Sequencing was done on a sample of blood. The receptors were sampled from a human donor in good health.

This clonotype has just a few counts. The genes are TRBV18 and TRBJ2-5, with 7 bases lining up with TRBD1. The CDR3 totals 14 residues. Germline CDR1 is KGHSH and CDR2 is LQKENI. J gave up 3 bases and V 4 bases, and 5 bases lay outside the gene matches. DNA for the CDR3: TGTGCCAGCTCACACCGGGACAGAGAAGAGACCCAGTACTTC. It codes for CASSHRDREETQYF.

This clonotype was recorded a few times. CDR3 amino acids: CASSSTGPFLGYTF. The CDR3 DNA reads as TGTGCCAGCAGCTCTACCGGGCCTTTCTTAGGCTACACCTTC. V usage is TRBV9 and J usage is TRBJ1-2, with no clear D. Germline assignment: CDR1 SGDLS and CDR2 YYNGEE. Deletions cut 4 bases from V and 8 bases from J, with 18 bases between. The CDR3 has 14 residues.

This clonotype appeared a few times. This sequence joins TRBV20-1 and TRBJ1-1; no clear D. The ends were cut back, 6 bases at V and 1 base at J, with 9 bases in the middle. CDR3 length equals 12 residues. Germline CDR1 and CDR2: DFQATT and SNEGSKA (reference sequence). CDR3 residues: CSAMPENTEAFF. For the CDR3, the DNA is TGCAGTGCCATGCCCGAGAACACTGAAGCTTTCTTT.

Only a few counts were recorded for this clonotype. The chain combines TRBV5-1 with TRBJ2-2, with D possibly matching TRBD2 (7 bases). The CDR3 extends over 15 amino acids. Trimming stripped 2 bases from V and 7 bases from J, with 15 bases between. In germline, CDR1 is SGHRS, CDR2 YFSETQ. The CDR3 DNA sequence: TGCGCCAGCAGCTTCACCGGGGGGCCGGACGGGGAGCTGTTTTTT. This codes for CASSFTGGPDGELFF. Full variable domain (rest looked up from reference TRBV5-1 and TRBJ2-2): KAGVTQTPRYLIKTRGQQVTLSCSPISGHRSVSWYQQTPGQGLQFLFEYFSETQRNKGNFPGRFSGRQFSNSRSEMNVSTLELGDSALYLCASSFTGGPDGELFFGEGSRLTVL.

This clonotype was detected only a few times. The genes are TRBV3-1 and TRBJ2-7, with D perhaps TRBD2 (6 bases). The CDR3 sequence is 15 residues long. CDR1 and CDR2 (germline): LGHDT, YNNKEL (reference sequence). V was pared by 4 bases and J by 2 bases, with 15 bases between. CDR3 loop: CASSRTRGGPYEQYF. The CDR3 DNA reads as TGTGCCAGCAGCCGCACGAGGGGAGGCCCCTACGAGCAGTACTTC.

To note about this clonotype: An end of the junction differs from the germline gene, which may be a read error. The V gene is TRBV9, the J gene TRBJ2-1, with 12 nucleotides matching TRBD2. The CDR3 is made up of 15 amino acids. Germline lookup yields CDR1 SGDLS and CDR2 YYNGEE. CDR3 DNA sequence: TGTACCAGCAGCATACGGACTAGCGGGGAGAGTGAGCAGTTCTTC. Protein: CTSSIRTSGESEQFF.

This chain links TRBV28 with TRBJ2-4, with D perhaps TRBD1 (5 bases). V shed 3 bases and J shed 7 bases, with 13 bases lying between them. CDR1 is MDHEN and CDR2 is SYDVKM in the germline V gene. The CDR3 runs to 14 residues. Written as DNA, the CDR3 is TGTGCCAGCAGTTTGGTCAGGGTAAAGAACATTCAGTACTTC. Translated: CASSLVRVKNIQYF. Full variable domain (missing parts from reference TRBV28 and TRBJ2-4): DVKVTQSSRYLVKRTGEKVFLECVQDMDHENMFWYRQDPGLGLRLIYFSYDVKMKEKGDIPEGYSVSREKKERFSLILESASTNQTSMYLCASSLVRVKNIQYFGAGTRLSVL.

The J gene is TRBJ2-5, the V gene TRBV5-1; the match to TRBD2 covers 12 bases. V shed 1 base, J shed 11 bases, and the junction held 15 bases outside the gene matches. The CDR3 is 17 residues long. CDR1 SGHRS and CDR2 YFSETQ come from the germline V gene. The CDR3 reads CASSLPETSGGLDEQYF. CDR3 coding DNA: TGCGCCAGCAGCTTGCCGGAAACTAGCGGGGGGTTAGATGAGCAGTACTTC.

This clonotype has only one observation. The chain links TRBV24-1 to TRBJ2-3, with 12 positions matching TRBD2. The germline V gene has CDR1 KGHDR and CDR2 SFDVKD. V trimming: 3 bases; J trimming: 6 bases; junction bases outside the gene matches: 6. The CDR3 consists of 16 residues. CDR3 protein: CATSDPTSGGFDTQYF. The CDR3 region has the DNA TGTGCCACCAGTGATCCCACTAGCGGGGGGTTCGATACGCAGTATTTT.

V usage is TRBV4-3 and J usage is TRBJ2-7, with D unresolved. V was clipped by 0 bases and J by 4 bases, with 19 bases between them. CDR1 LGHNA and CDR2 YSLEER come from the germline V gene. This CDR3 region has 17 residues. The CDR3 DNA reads TGCGCCAGCAGCCAAGATAATTCTAGGTTAAATCCATACGAGCAGTACTTC. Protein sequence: CASSQDNSRLNPYEQYF.

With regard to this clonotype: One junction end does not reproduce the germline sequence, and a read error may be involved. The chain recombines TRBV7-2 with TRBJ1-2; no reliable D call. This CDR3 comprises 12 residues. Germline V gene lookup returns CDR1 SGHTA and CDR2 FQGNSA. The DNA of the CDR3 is TGTGCCGGCAGCTTGGACGGAAATGGCTACACCTTC. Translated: CAGSLDGNGYTF.

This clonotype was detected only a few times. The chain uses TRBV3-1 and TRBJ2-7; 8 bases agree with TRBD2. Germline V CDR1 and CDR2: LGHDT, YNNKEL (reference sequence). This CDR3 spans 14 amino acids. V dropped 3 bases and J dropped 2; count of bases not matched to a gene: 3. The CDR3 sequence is CASSQGSGAYEQYF. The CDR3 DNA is TGTGCCAGCAGCCAGGGTAGCGGGGCCTACGAGCAGTACTTC.

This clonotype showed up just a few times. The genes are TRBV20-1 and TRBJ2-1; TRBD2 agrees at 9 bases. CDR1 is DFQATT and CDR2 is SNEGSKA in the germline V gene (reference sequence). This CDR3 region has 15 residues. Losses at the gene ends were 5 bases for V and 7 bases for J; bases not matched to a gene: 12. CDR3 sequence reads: CSAPDPSGVQNEQFF. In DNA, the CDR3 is TGCAGTGCTCCGGATCCTAGCGGGGTTCAAAATGAGCAGTTCTTC.

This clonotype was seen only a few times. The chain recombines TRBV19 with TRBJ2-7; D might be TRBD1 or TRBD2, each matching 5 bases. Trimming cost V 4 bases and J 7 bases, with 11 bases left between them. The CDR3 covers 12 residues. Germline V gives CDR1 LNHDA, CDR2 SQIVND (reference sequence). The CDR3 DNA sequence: TGTGCCAGTAGTAGGGACCCTTGGGAGCAGTACTTC. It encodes CASSRDPWEQYF.

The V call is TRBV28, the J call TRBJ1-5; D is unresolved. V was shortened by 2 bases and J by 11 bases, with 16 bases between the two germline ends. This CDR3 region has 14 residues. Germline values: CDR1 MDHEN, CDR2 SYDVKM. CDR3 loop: CASSLGQRGLAQHF. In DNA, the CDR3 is TGTGCCAGCAGTTTAGGGCAGCGTGGGCTGGCCCAGCATTTT. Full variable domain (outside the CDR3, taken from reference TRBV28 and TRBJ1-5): DVKVTQSSRYLVKRTGEKVFLECVQDMDHENMFWYRQDPGLGLRLIYFSYDVKMKEKGDIPEGYSVSREKKERFSLILESASTNQTSMYLCASSLGQRGLAQHFGDGTRLSIL.

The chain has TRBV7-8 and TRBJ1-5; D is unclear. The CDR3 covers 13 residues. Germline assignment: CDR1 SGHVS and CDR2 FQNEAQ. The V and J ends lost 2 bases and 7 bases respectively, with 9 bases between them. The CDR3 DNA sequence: TGTGCCAGCAGCTTATTTATGAGGCAGCCCCAGCATTTT. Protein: CASSLFMRQPQHF.

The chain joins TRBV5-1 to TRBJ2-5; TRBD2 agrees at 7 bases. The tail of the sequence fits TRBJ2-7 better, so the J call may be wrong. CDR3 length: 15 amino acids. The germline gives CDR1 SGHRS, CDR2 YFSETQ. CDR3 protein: CASSLGLGGSTEQYF. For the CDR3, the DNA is TGCGCCAGCAGCTTGGGACTCGGGGGGTCAACCGAGCAGTACTTC.

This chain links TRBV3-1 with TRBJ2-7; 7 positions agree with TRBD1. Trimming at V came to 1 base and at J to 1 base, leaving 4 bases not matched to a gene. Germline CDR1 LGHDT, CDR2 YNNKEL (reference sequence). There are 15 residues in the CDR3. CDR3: CASSQGYRGSYEQYF. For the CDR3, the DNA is TGTGCCAGCAGCCAAGGTTACAGGGGTTCCTACGAGCAGTACTTC.

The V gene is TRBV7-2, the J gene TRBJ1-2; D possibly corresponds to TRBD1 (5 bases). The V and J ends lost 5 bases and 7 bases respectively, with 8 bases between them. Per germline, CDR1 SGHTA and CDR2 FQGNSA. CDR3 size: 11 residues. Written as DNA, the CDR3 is TGTGCCAGCAGCAATCAGGGTGGCTACACCTTC. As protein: CASSNQGGYTF.

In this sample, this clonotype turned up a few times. CDR3 nucleotides: TGCAGCGTTCCCCTAGCGGGGGTAAGATATGAGCAGTTCTTC. Translation: CSVPLAGVRYEQFF. This chain joins TRBV29-1 and TRBJ2-1, with 10 bases fitting TRBD2. After removal of 5 bases from V and 8 bases from J, the junction contained 9 bases not matched to a gene. The CDR3 loop spans 14 amino acids. Germline CDR1 and CDR2: SQVTM and ANQGSEA.

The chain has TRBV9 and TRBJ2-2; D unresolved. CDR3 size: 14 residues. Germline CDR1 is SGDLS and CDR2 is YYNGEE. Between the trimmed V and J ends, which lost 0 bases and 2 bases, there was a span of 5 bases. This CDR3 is CASSVGYNTGELFF. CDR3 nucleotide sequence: TGTGCCAGCAGCGTAGGCTACAACACCGGGGAGCTGTTTTTT.

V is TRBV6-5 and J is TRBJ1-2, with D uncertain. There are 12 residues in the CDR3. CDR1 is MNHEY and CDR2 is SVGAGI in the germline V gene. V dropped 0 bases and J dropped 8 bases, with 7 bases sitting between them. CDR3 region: CASSYSQGGYTF. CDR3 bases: TGTGCCAGCAGTTACTCGCAAGGAGGCTACACCTTC.

CDR3 protein: CATTAGDYSNQPQHF. The CDR3 nucleotides read TGTGCCACGACGGCCGGGGATTATAGCAATCAGCCCCAGCATTTT. The chain employs TRBV10-3 and TRBJ1-5; D is uncertain. V was pared by 10 bases and J by 0 bases, with 16 bases between. Germline values: CDR1 ENHRY, CDR2 SYGVKD. CDR3 length: 15 amino acids.

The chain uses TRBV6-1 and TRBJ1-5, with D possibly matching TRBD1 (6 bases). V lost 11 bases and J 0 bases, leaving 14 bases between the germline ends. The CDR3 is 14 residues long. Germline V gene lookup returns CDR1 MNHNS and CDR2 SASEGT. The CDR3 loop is CAGSQGNSNQPQHF. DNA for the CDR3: TGTGCCGGATCGCAGGGGAATAGCAATCAGCCCCAGCATTTT.

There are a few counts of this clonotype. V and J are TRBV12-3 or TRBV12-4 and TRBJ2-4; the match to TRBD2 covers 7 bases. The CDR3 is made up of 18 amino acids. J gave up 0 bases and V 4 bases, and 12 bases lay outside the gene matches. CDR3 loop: CASSWTRHLSRAKNIQYF. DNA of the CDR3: TGTGCCAGCAGTTGGACTAGGCACCTCTCCAGAGCCAAAAACATTCAGTACTTC.